The 30 T cell receptor beta chains in this list originate from one sample, sequenced in a study of cytomegalovirus exposure and HLA in healthy donors (dated by TCRdb to 2016 to 2017). Libraries were prepared through the immunoSEQ multiplex PCR assay. The multiplex PCR relied on a mix of 60 forward primers for TCR Vbeta segments and 13 reverse primers for TCR Jbeta segments. The source is immuneACCESS, and TCRdb retained only in-frame sequences with V and J called. Part of the clones is not carried over; for the studies checked, unresolved V genes explain less than half of this, and the remainder is unexplained. This sample lists 150,000 to 200,000 clones; around 65% were detected once. The ten largest clones capture around 3% of the sample. The sequenced sample consisted of PBMCs. The receptors derive from a middle-aged woman in good health and CMV-seropositive.

The chain couples TRBV29-1 to TRBJ2-7; 16 bases align to TRBD2. Per germline, CDR1 SQVTM and CDR2 ANQGSEA. The CDR3 loop spans 14 amino acids. V dropped 7 bases and J dropped 6; count of bases not matched to a gene: 6. This CDR3 is CSARGLAGGSEQYF. CDR3 DNA sequence: TGCAGCGCTAGGGGACTAGCGGGAGGGTCCGAGCAGTACTTC.

The chain is built from TRBV5-8 and TRBJ2-3, with D perhaps TRBD1 (6 bases). From germline, CDR1 is SGHTS and CDR2 YDEGEE. Trimming shortened V by 4 bases and J by 2 bases, and 17 bases separated the two germline ends. The CDR3 totals 16 residues. In nucleotides, the CDR3 is TGTGCCAGCAGCGGAAGACAGGTAATTAACACAGATACGCAGTATTTT. Translating it yields CASSGRQVINTDTQYF.

This chain links TRBV7-2 with TRBJ1-2; 9 nucleotides align to TRBD1. This CDR3 has 13 residues. Trimming at V came to 2 bases and at J to 8 bases, leaving 3 bases not matched to a gene. In germline, CDR1 is SGHTA, CDR2 FQGNSA. CDR3 in amino acids: CASSLTTGGGYTF. The DNA for the CDR3 is TGTGCCAGCAGCTTAACGACAGGGGGAGGCTACACCTTC.

This clone came up a few times. The chain is built from TRBV10-3 and TRBJ1-3, with a possible D match to TRBD1 (6 bases). V shed 7 bases and J shed 2 bases, with 9 bases lying between them. The CDR3 is made up of 13 amino acids. The germline V gene encodes CDR1 ENHRY and CDR2 SYGVKD. The DNA for the CDR3 is TGTGCCATCACAGGGACAACTGGAAACACCATATATTTT. Amino acids: CAITGTTGNTIYF.

This clone has more than one count but fewer than ten. This chain joins TRBV15 and TRBJ2-7, with 8 bases aligning to TRBD2. V was pared by 1 base and J by 1 base, with 9 bases of the junction left unmatched. The CDR3 runs 17 residues. Germline CDR1 is LNHNV and CDR2 is YYDKDF (reference sequence). CDR3 protein: CATSRGVGSGSSYEQYF. The CDR3 DNA follows: TGTGCCACCAGCAGAGGGGTCGGCAGCGGGAGTTCCTACGAGCAGTACTTC.

J is TRBJ2-6 and V is TRBV11-2; no clear D. The CDR3 has 15 residues. The germline gives CDR1 SGHAT, CDR2 FQNNGV. Trimming took 0 bases from V and 5 from J, leaving 8 bases between them. The CDR3 protein is CASSLESRWANVLTF. The CDR3 nucleotides read TGTGCCAGCAGCTTAGAGAGTCGCTGGGCCAACGTCCTGACTTTC.

This clone was counted a few times. The chain joins TRBV27 to TRBJ1-2; 8 bases fit TRBD1. Germline CDR1 reads MNHEY; CDR2 reads SMNVEV (reference sequence). The CDR3 sequence is 14 residues long. The J segment lost 7 bases and the V segment lost 4 bases, leaving 8 bases of the junction unmatched. CDR3 coding DNA: TGTGCCAGCAGTTCGCCACAGGGGGGGAGTGGCTACACCTTC. It specifies CASSSPQGGSGYTF.

The rearrangement uses TRBV6-9 and TRBJ2-7; D unresolved. The CDR3 covers 16 residues. Per germline, CDR1 MNHGY and CDR2 SVAAGI. V was shortened by 1 base and J by 2 bases, with 15 bases between the two germline ends. CDR3 residues: CASSYYQRKITYEQYF. DNA of the CDR3: TGTGCCAGCAGTTATTATCAGCGTAAAATAACCTACGAGCAGTACTTC.

This clone has only one observation. CDR3 sequence: CASSVSGVATGYNEQFF. In nucleotides, the CDR3 is TGTGCCAGCAGCGTCTCGGGAGTGGCGACTGGGTACAATGAGCAGTTCTTC. The rearrangement joins TRBV9 to TRBJ2-1, with D perhaps TRBD2 (6 bases). Trimming cost V 2 bases and J 4 bases, with 19 bases left between them. This CDR3 is built from 17 residues. Germline V CDR1 and CDR2: SGDLS, YYNGEE.

In its sample, this clone was seen a few times. The V gene is TRBV6-6, the J gene TRBJ1-5; D possibly corresponds to TRBD1 (6 bases). Trimming left V 7 bases short and J 6 bases short, with 19 bases between. Germline lookup yields CDR1 MNHNY and CDR2 SVGAGI (reference sequence). This CDR3 has 15 residues. The CDR3 nucleotides read TGTGCCAGCACCGGGGCGGGGGCTTCTAGTCAGCCCCAGCATTTT. It yields the protein CASTGAGASSQPQHF.

The V call is TRBV7-8, the J call TRBJ1-5, with 7 positions matching TRBD1. Germline V gene sequence: CDR1 SGHVS, CDR2 FQNEAQ. The CDR3 consists of 15 residues. V lost 1 base and J lost 6; bases outside the gene matches: 6. CDR3 region: CASSLGGQGVQPQHF. The CDR3 nucleotides read TGTGCCAGCAGCTTAGGAGGTCAGGGGGTTCAGCCCCAGCATTTT.

On this clone: At one boundary the junction diverges from the germline segment, which might be a read error. The chain combines TRBV29-1 with TRBJ1-2; weak D call: TRBD1 (5 bases). Germline CDR1 is SQVTM and CDR2 is ANQGSEA. The CDR3 sequence is 11 residues long. CDR3 sequence: CSGGGTRGYPF. The CDR3 bases are TGCAGCGGGGGCGGGACCCGGGGCTACCCCTTC.

The chain carries TRBV7-2 and TRBJ1-3, with D possibly being TRBD1 (6 bases). Germline V gene lookup returns CDR1 SGHTA and CDR2 FQGNSA. This CDR3 has 15 residues. The germline V and J ends were trimmed by 5 bases and 0 bases, with 11 bases remaining between them. Written as DNA, the CDR3 is TGTGCCAGCAGCATCCAGGGGCCCTCTGGAAACACCATATATTTT. Translating gives CASSIQGPSGNTIYF.

J is TRBJ2-3 and V is TRBV7-3; TRBD2 matches 7 bases. V lost 0 bases and J lost 5; bases outside the gene matches: 2. The CDR3 runs 14 residues. The germline CDR1 and CDR2 sequences are SGHTA and FQGTGA. As DNA, the CDR3 is TGTGCCAGCAGCTTAACGGGGGGGATAGATACGCAGTATTTT. Its protein product is CASSLTGGIDTQYF. Full variable domain (rest looked up from reference TRBV7-3 and TRBJ2-3): GAGVSQTPSNKVTEKGKYVELRCDPISGHTALYWYRQSLGQGPEFLIYFQGTGAADDSGLPNDRFFAVRPEGSVSTLKIQRTERGDSAVYLCASSLTGGIDTQYFGPGTRLTVL.

The rearrangement joins TRBV5-1 to TRBJ2-7, with 7 positions matching TRBD2. Germline V gene sequence: CDR1 SGHRS, CDR2 YFSETQ. The CDR3 totals 12 residues. The J segment lost 7 bases and the V segment lost 4 bases, leaving 5 bases of the junction unmatched. In nucleotides, the CDR3 is TGCGCCAGCAGCCCTAGCGGTCGGGAGCAGTACTTC. It translates to CASSPSGREQYF.

V is TRBV5-5 and J is TRBJ1-5, with D tentatively TRBD1 (6 bases). Germline V gene lookup returns CDR1 SGHKS and CDR2 YYEKEE (reference sequence). The CDR3 is 17 residues long. V lost 5 bases and J 0 bases, leaving 18 bases between the germline ends. The CDR3 region is CASRRAWTVDSNQPQHF. The CDR3 coding sequence is TGTGCCAGCAGGAGAGCCTGGACAGTTGATAGCAATCAGCCCCAGCATTTT.

This clone was detected only a few times. The J gene is TRBJ1-5, the V gene TRBV2; D is ambiguous. Per germline, CDR1 SNHLY and CDR2 FYNNEI. Trimming removed 4 bases at V and 2 bases at J, with 12 bases between. CDR3 length: 15 residues. The CDR3 coding sequence is TGTGCCAGCAGTGTAGAGGTTAACGGCAATCAGCCCCAGCATTTT. It encodes CASSVEVNGNQPQHF.

The chain combines TRBV4-3 with TRBJ2-3, with D possibly matching TRBD1 (5 bases). V was cut by 0 bases and J by 4 bases, with 5 bases left in between. This CDR3 spans 13 amino acids. CDR1 LGHNA and CDR2 YSLEER come from the germline V gene. CDR3 sequence: CASSQEGADTQYF. Here the CDR3 DNA reads TGCGCCAGCAGCCAAGAAGGGGCAGATACGCAGTATTTT.

This chain uses TRBV28 with TRBJ2-2; 9 bases line up with TRBD1. V lost 3 bases, J lost 6 bases, and 2 bases stayed unmatched. In germline, CDR1 is MDHEN, CDR2 SYDVKM. The length of the CDR3 is 14 residues. CDR3 sequence (DNA): TGTGCCAGCAGTTTGGGACAGGGTCCCGGGGAGCTGTTTTTT. It specifies CASSLGQGPGELFF.

The chain has TRBV6-5 and TRBJ2-7, with D uncertain. CDR1 and CDR2 from the germline V gene are MNHEY and SVGAGI. CDR3 length: 13 residues. V was cut by 5 bases and J by 0 bases, with 8 bases left in between. Here the CDR3 DNA reads TGTGCCAGCAGTAGCTCCGACTCCTACGAGCAGTACTTC. Encoded protein: CASSSSDSYEQYF.

V is TRBV7-6 and J is TRBJ2-1; D might be TRBD2 (6 bases). The CDR3 is made up of 15 amino acids. Germline lookup yields CDR1 SGHVS and CDR2 FNYEAQ. The V and J ends lost 2 bases and 3 bases respectively, with 11 bases between them. Here the CDR3 reads CASSLKTSIYNEQFF. CDR3 DNA sequence: TGTGCCAGCAGCTTAAAAACTAGCATCTACAATGAGCAGTTCTTC.

The J gene is TRBJ1-4, the V gene TRBV15; TRBD1 matches at 9 bases. The J segment lost 6 bases and the V segment lost 3 bases, leaving 8 bases of the junction unmatched. CDR1 and CDR2 from the germline V gene are LNHNV and YYDKDF (reference sequence). The length of the CDR3 is 16 residues. The CDR3 nucleotides read TGTGCCACCAGCAGGGAATTACAGGGGGCATATGAAAAACTGTTTTTT. Amino acids: CATSRELQGAYEKLFF.

The CDR3 DNA reads as TGTGCTGCGGGGGGGCTAGGAGATACGCAGTATTTT. This translates into CAAGGLGDTQYF. V gene TRBV7-7 combines with J gene TRBJ2-3; 9 bases are a match to TRBD2. The CDR3 totals 12 residues. Germline V lookup: CDR1 SSHAT, CDR2 FNYEAQ (reference sequence).

This clone was detected only a few times. CDR3 coding DNA: TGCGCCAGCAGCCCAGCGGGAGGGCCACACGAGCAGTACTTC. Its protein product is CASSPAGGPHEQYF. This chain uses TRBV4-1 with TRBJ2-7; 10 bases fit TRBD2. The CDR3 is 14 residues long. Germline V gene data show CDR1 as MGHRA and CDR2 as YSYEKL. V shed 4 bases, J shed 5 bases, and the junction held 5 bases outside the gene matches.

Written as DNA, the CDR3 is TGTGCCATAAATAGGGAGGCGGCTAACTATGGCTACACCTTC. Protein sequence: CAINREAANYGYTF. The rearrangement links TRBV7-2 to TRBJ1-2; no clear D gene. Trimming left V 10 bases short and J 0 bases short, with 15 bases between. The CDR3 spans 14 residues. The germline gives CDR1 SGHTA, CDR2 FQGNSA.

This clone appeared a few times. The chain uses TRBV15 and TRBJ2-3; TRBD1 agrees at 9 bases. Germline V lookup: CDR1 LNHNV, CDR2 YYDKDF (reference sequence). CDR3 size: 15 residues. With 5 bases clipped from V and 0 bases from J, the junction kept 3 bases outside the gene matches. The CDR3 spells CATSRDRVSTDTQYF. The CDR3 nucleotides are TGTGCCACCAGCCGGGACAGGGTCAGCACAGATACGCAGTATTTT.

J is TRBJ2-3 and V is TRBV28; TRBD1 might be the D (5 bases). CDR3 length equals 16 residues. V lost 4 bases and J lost 6, with 20 bases in between. Germline CDR1 MDHEN, CDR2 SYDVKM. The CDR3 loop reads CASSSTQATKGDTQYF. In nucleotides, the CDR3 is TGTGCCAGCAGTTCCACACAGGCAACTAAGGGGGATACGCAGTATTTT.

This clone appeared a single time. This CDR3 is CASSFQGGDTEAFF. Written as DNA, the CDR3 is TGTGCCAGCAGCTTCCAGGGGGGAGACACTGAAGCTTTCTTT. The rearrangement uses TRBV11-2 and TRBJ1-1; 7 bases match TRBD1. V shed 3 bases and J 3 bases; nucleotides not matched to a gene: 4. Germline lookup yields CDR1 SGHAT and CDR2 FQNNGV. The CDR3 covers 14 residues. Full variable domain (rest looked up from reference TRBV11-2 and TRBJ1-1): EAGVAQSPRYKIIEKRQSVAFWCNPISGHATLYWYQQILGQGPKLLIQFQNNGVVDDSQLPKDRFSAERLKGVDSTLKIQPAKLEDSAVYLCASSFQGGDTEAFFGQGTRLTVV.

The chain combines TRBV7-9 with TRBJ2-3, with D maybe TRBD1 (7 bases). The V end was cut by 2 bases, the J end by 0 bases, with 12 bases between. CDR3 size: 16 residues. Germline CDR1 is SEHNR and CDR2 is FQNEAQ (reference sequence). The CDR3 DNA reads TGTGCCAGCAGCTTACCGGCAGGGGGGAGCACAGATACGCAGTATTTT. Its translation: CASSLPAGGSTDTQYF.

This chain connects TRBV2 to TRBJ2-2; 14 positions match TRBD2. V lost 2 bases and J lost 6; bases outside the gene matches: 8. This CDR3 is built from 18 residues. In germline, CDR1 is SNHLY, CDR2 FYNNEI. The CDR3 DNA sequence: TGTGCCAGCAGTGAACCGAGGACTAGCGGGGGGCGTCCCGGGGAGCTGTTTTTT. Translation: CASSEPRTSGGRPGELFF.